This entry lists 13 T cell receptor beta chains sequenced from one sample in a study of T cells in Graves' hyperthyroidism and ophthalmopathy. Amplification yielded TCR beta CDR3 regions, with RNA transcripts as the source. RT-PCR in the first round (using the HTBI primer set) targeted the TCR CDR3. Via MiXCR, TCRdb re-called the multiplex PCR reads, giving one row per CDR3 protein. The profile shows 150,000 or so distinct CDR3 sequences, approximately 20% of them singletons. Source material: blood. All receptors derive from a woman in her fifties or sixties with Graves' hyperthyroidism that later progressed to Graves' ophthalmopathy.

In this sample, this clonotype turned up many times. The chain links TRBV6-1 to TRBJ2-7, with a possible D match to TRBD1 (6 bases). The CDR3 sequence is 13 residues long. Trimming took 5 bases from V and 2 from J, leaving 10 bases between them. Germline V gene data show CDR1 as MNHNS and CDR2 as SASEGT. For the CDR3, the DNA is TGTGCCAGCAGTTCCGGGACAACCTACGAGCAGTACTTC. Its protein product is CASSSGTTYEQYF.

Ten or more counts support this clonotype. This chain connects TRBV3-1 to TRBJ1-1; TRBD1 agrees at 8 bases. With V trimmed by 6 bases and J by 12 bases, 9 bases remained unmatched. Germline V gene sequence: CDR1 LGHDT, CDR2 YNNKEL (reference sequence). The CDR3 extends over 12 amino acids. In DNA, the CDR3 is TGTGCCAGCAGGCCAACAGGGGGGATAACTTTCTTT. This translates into CASRPTGGITFF.

This clonotype has at least ten counts. This sequence joins TRBV11-2 and TRBJ1-1, with 9 positions matching TRBD1. This CDR3 contains 18 residues. Germline lookup yields CDR1 SGHAT and CDR2 FQNNGV. V shed 0 bases, J shed 3 bases, and the junction held 11 bases outside the gene matches. The CDR3 coding sequence is TGTGCCAGCAGCTTAGATCTTTGGGGACAGGGATCGGACACTGAAGCTTTCTTT. The encoded protein is CASSLDLWGQGSDTEAFF.

V usage is TRBV7-9 and J usage is TRBJ1-2; no clear D gene. Deletions cut 1 base from V and 4 bases from J, with 13 bases between. Germline CDR1 SEHNR, CDR2 FQNEAQ (reference sequence). The CDR3 is made up of 15 amino acids. DNA of the CDR3: TGTGCCAGCAGCTTAGAGGTCCGATTGGGCTATGGCTACACCTTC. This gives the protein CASSLEVRLGYGYTF.

This chain connects TRBV9 to TRBJ2-3, with D unresolved. The germline CDR1 and CDR2 sequences are SGDLS and YYNGEE. V lost 3 bases and J lost 4, with 9 bases in between. This CDR3 has 13 amino acids. The CDR3 DNA follows: TGTGCCAGCAGCGAGCCGTCGGCAGATACGCAGTATTTT. Translation: CASSEPSADTQYF.

The table lists this clonotype with many counts. The chain's CDR3 is CASSLTAGDETQYF. The CDR3 region has the DNA TGTGCCAGCAGCTTAACGGCAGGGGACGAGACCCAGTACTTC. This chain uses TRBV5-4 with TRBJ2-5, with D possibly being TRBD1 (6 bases). The V and J ends lost 2 bases and 5 bases respectively, with 13 bases between them. The CDR3 has 14 residues. Germline V gene sequence: CDR1 SGHNT, CDR2 YYREEE (reference sequence).

The chain couples TRBV29-1 to TRBJ2-2, with D unresolved. Germline CDR1 SQVTM, CDR2 ANQGSEA. V lost 0 bases and J 1 base, leaving 6 bases between the germline ends. The CDR3 length is 14 residues. This CDR3 is CSVEDRMNTGELFF. The CDR3 DNA reads as TGCAGCGTTGAAGACAGGATGAACACCGGGGAGCTGTTTTTT.

This clonotype occurred many times. The chain uses TRBV30 and TRBJ2-3; D ambiguous. The CDR3 runs 12 residues. Germline values: CDR1 GTSNPN, CDR2 SVGIG (reference sequence). V lost 3 bases to trimming and J lost 2 bases, with 6 bases between them. The CDR3, as DNA: TGTGCCTGGAGAAGATACACAGATACGCAGTATTTT. Protein sequence: CAWRRYTDTQYF.

The V gene is TRBV5-5, the J gene TRBJ1-6; 8 nucleotides line up with TRBD1. V shed 5 bases and J 9 bases; nucleotides not matched to a gene: 4. CDR3 length: 13 residues. The germline V gene encodes CDR1 SGHKS and CDR2 YYEKEE (reference sequence). The CDR3: CASSRDRFSPLHF. CDR3 DNA: TGTGCCAGCAGTCGGGACAGGTTTTCACCCCTCCACTTT. The full variable domain, completed using reference TRBV5-5 and TRBJ1-6, is DAGVTQSPTHLIKTRGQQVTLRCSPISGHKSVSWYQQVLGQGPQFIFQYYEKEERGRGNFPDRFSARQFPNYSSELNVNALLLGDSALYLCASSRDRFSPLHFGNGTRLTVT.

In this sample, this clonotype turned up many times. This chain links TRBV7-8 with TRBJ2-3, with D maybe TRBD2 (5 bases). The CDR3 spans 12 residues. V lost 5 bases and J 10 bases, leaving 13 bases between the germline ends. Germline V gene sequence: CDR1 SGHVS, CDR2 FQNEAQ. The CDR3: CASSTRALAQYF. In DNA, the CDR3 is TGTGCCAGCAGCACGCGGGCCCTTGCGCAGTATTTT.

At least ten counts were recorded for this clonotype. The chain links TRBV5-1 to TRBJ2-5; the D gene could be TRBD1 or TRBD2 (7 bases each). From germline, CDR1 is SGHRS and CDR2 YFSETQ. V was trimmed by 0 bases and J by 5 bases, leaving 20 bases between them. This CDR3 has 17 residues. The CDR3 coding sequence is TGCGCCAGCAGCTTGGGCGGGGGACAGAGAGCGGCGGAGACCCAGTACTTC. This gives the protein CASSLGGGQRAAETQYF. Complete variable domain (other parts from reference TRBV5-1 and TRBJ2-5): KAGVTQTPRYLIKTRGQQVTLSCSPISGHRSVSWYQQTPGQGLQFLFEYFSETQRNKGNFPGRFSGRQFSNSRSEMNVSTLELGDSALYLCASSLGGGQRAAETQYFGPGTRLLVL.

This clonotype was detected many times. The chain is built from TRBV6-1 and TRBJ1-1; TRBD1 agrees at 9 bases. In germline, CDR1 is MNHNS, CDR2 SASEGT. This CDR3 is 15 amino acids long. Trimming at V came to 6 bases and at J to 5 bases, leaving 10 bases not matched to a gene. DNA of the CDR3: TGTGCCAGCAGCCATGAAACAGGGGGCAGGACTGAAGCTTTCTTT. Encoded protein: CASSHETGGRTEAFF.

The rearrangement uses TRBV20-1 and TRBJ1-1; no clear D. CDR1 is DFQATT and CDR2 is SNEGSKA in the germline V gene (reference sequence). CDR3 length equals 16 residues. V was pared by 1 base and J by 1 base, with 16 bases between. This CDR3 is CSARGSGKAENTEAFF. CDR3 bases: TGCAGTGCTAGAGGTTCAGGTAAGGCCGAGAACACTGAAGCTTTCTTT.